This TCR beta chain came from a study of cytomegalovirus exposure and HLA in healthy donors. The PCR made use of 60 Vbeta and 13 Jbeta primers. Assay used: immunoSEQ multiplex PCR; TCRdb lists only in-frame clones, some missing. This repertoire shows 130,000 or so clones, approximately 91% found once; its top ten account for 0.4% to 0.55%. J was trimmed by 2 bases and V by 11 bases; bases with no gene match: 25. Germline values: CDR1 ENHRY, CDR2 SYGVKD. The CDR3 has 19 residues. This sequence joins TRBV10-3 and TRBJ2-3, with 7 nucleotides matching TRBD1. This receptor was obtained from a woman in her 40s in good health and CMV-seronegative. Sample: PBMCs. This CDR3 reads CAASQPPPPGTAYTDTQYF. The DNA of the CDR3 is TGTGCCGCCTCCCAGCCCCCGCCCCCCGGGACAGCCTACACAGATACGCAGTATTTT.